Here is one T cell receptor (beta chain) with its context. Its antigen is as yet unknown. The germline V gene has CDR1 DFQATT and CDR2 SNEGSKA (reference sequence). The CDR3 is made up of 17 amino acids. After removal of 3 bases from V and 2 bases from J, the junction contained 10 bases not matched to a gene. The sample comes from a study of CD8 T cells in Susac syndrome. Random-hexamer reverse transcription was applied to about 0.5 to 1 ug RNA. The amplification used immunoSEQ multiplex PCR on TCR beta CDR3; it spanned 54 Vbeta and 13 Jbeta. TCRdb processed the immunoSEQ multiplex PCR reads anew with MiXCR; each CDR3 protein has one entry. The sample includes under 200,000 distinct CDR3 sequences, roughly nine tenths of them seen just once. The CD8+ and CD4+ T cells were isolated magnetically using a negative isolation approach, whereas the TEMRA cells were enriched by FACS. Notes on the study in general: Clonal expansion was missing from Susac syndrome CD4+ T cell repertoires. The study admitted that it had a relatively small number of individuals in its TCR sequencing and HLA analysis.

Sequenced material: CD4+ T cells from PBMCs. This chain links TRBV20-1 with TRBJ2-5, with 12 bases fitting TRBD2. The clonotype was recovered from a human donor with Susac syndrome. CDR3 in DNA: TGCAGTGCTAGGGGGTGGGGACTAGCGGGCCTACAAGAGACCCAGTACTTC. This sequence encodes CSARGWGLAGLQETQYF.